The text below deals with one TCR beta chain. This clonotype was recorded only once. Its antigen is unknown. Base-call qualities are not available, and no considerably larger clone is one nucleotide away. CDR1 LGHDT and CDR2 YNNKEL were looked up in the germline V gene (reference sequence). The CDR3 runs 13 residues from the cysteine to the phenylalanine. Solely the CDR3 DNA is kept, with 39 bases framed from the first base. V loses 3 bases of germline sequence and J loses 2 bases, and the interval between the two ends is 6 bases. This entry belongs to a study of blood T cells in healthy people across ages (dated by TCRdb to the mid-2010s). General notes on the study: In model experiments, template switching captured about one uniquely barcoded TCR beta cDNA molecule for every two T cells. Age-related changes in TCR beta repertoire diversity were measured in the study by deep sequencing normalized with unique cDNA molecular identifiers. Donors were grouped into four age groups: young (average 16 years), middle-aged (less than 40), aged (around 60) and long-lived (about 89). To avoid experimental bias, donors of different ages were randomly spread across the sequencing lanes. The study analyzed two additional independent replicas of 1 million unique cDNA reads from the same blood draw for two donors, one aged 18 to 29 and one aged 80 or older.

Systemically healthy Caucasian individuals from Russia, approximately 39 in total and aged about 6 to 90 years, were included as donors. Around 9.7 milliliters of peripheral blood were collected from each donor into EDTA-treated Vacutainer tubes. PBMCs were isolated by Ficoll-Paque density-gradient centrifugation, with at least 7 million obtained per sample. Total RNA, at least 6 micrograms per sample, was extracted from PBMCs with Trizol reagent. The percentages of naive CD45RAhigh/CD27high T cells were determined by flow cytometry on a PBMC aliquot from every donor. The library was built by means of 5' RACE. Sequencing instrument: Illumina HiSeq 2500. The second PCR ran for about 6 to 11 cycles and used a J-beta primer mix along with a sample-barcoded 5' primer. A template-switch 5' adaptor carrying 12 random nucleotides introduced a unique molecular identifier onto each TCR beta cDNA molecule. Each sample yielded at least 2.5 million CDR3-containing paired-end reads. The Mint cDNA synthesis kit, primed by a TRBC-specific oligonucleotide, was used to synthesize first-strand cDNA from all RNA. All cDNA was treated with uracil-DNA glycosylase and then went through a first 18-cycle PCR with the universal primers M1SS and BC2_uni_R. In the paper's pipeline: Each sample was normalized by randomly selecting 1 million high-quality reads, each carrying a distinct molecular identifier. Reads sharing molecular identifiers were discarded rather than binned into consensus sequences. CDR3 identification, clonotype clustering and error correction used MiTCR with a Q25 quality threshold and the strictest error-elimination algorithm. A nonparametric unseen species model with Euler transformation was used to estimate lower-bound total TCR beta diversity. TCRdb reran the public reads through fastp at Q25 and MiXCR, keeping productive beta chains. Identical CDR3 protein sequences are pooled into one entry, listed with their most common genes and DNA. These V and J calls rely on TCRdb rather than the paper's analysis. This sample holds about 1.1 million distinct CDR3 sequences; around two fifths were observed only once. The ten largest clonotypes hold around 13% of the sample.

The study at large found these results: Compared with the aged group, the long-lived group had more naive CD4+ T cells, fewer expanded clones and increased TCR diversity, a pattern suggesting age selection. Estimates of total diversity based on one million sequenced T cells were regarded as lower bounds and as underestimates. There was a strong correlation between observed TCR beta diversity and the percentage of naive T cells measured by flow cytometry. Since profiling was done on bulk unsorted PBMCs, naive and antigen-experienced compartments could not be conclusively compared. Because donor CMV infection status was unknown, age-related changes in expanded clonotypes were potentially confounded. As age increased, observed TCR beta diversity per million T cells dropped in a roughly linear way, and a significant reduction was already evident by age 40.

Input material: blood. The clonotype was recovered from a man aged 18 to 29 in good health. This chain is built from TRBV3-1 and TRBJ2-3; the D gene identity is not certain. The CDR3 region has the sequence CASSHTYTDTQYF. At the DNA level, the sequence is TGTGCCAGCAGCCACACCTACACAGATACGCAGTATTTT.